Listed below are T cell receptor beta chains from one sample, sequenced in a study of T-cell memory formation after mild COVID-19. TCRdb passed the 5' RACE reads through MiXCR, listing each CDR3 protein once. In the table there are over 150,000 distinct CDR3 sequences, less than 20% of which are singletons. Material: PBMCs or a T cell subset sorted from them (not recorded which). The receptors derive from a man between 18 and 35 years old who had mild COVID-19 (a few samples of this study predate the infection). Cell type and time point are not known. The CDR3 runs from the conserved cysteine through the conserved F or W. A D gene is named only where the DNA matches it firmly. For some rows the clone size is stated as once, few or many, or as a class when expanded; others skip it.

-,few,TRBV4-3,TRBJ2-5,TGCGCCAGCAGCCCTGAGGGGAGCCGGAAGACCCAGTACTTC,CASSPEGSRKTQYF
-,few,TRBV5-1,TRBJ1-5,TGCGCCAGCAGCTTGGACCGTAATCAGCCCCAGCATTTT,CASSLDRNQPQHF
-,few,TRBV5-1,TRBJ1-3,TGCGCCAGCAGCTTCGAACCCTCTGGAAACACCATATATTTT,CASSFEPSGNTIYF
TRBD1,few,TRBV5-1,TRBJ1-1,TGCGCCAGCAGCTTTTACAGGGGACCGGACGATGAAGCTTTCTTT,CASSFYRGPDDEAFF
-,-,TRBV18,TRBJ1-2,TGTGCCAGCTCACCGCCAGGACAGCTAAACTATGGCTACACCTTC,CASSPPGQLNYGYTF
-,few,TRBV7-2,TRBJ1-6,TGTGCCAGCAGCTTACAGGGCACGCGATCTAATTCACCCCTCCACTTT,CASSLQGTRSNSPLHF
-,-,TRBV27,TRBJ1-3,TGTGCCAGCAGTCCCCTTGGTCCTGGAAACACCATATATTTT,CASSPLGPGNTIYF
-,-,TRBV12-3/TRBV12-4,TRBJ1-1,TGTGCCAGCAGTTTAATTCCGGACCTGAAGGCTTTCTTT,CASSLIPDLKAFF
TRBD1,-,TRBV28,TRBJ1-1,TGTGCCAGCAGATTCGGACAGGGGGGCACTGAAGCTTTCTTT,CASRFGQGGTEAFF
-,-,TRBV6-2/TRBV6-3,TRBJ1-1,TGTGCCAGCAGCGAAGGAGTCGGGGTAACGAGGACTGAAGCTTTCTTT,CASSEGVGVTRTEAFF
-,-,TRBV30,TRBJ2-4,TGTGCCTGGAGGACCTCCGGGGCCGCGGCAGGCATTCAGTACTTC,CAWRTSGAAAGIQYF
-,-,TRBV4-1,TRBJ2-5,TGCGCCAGCAGCCCGAATGAACTCGTGGAGACCCAGTACTTC,CASSPNELVETQYF
-,-,TRBV7-9,TRBJ2-2,TGTGCCAGCAACGCCAGGACCGGGGAGCTGTTTTTT,CASNARTGELFF
-,-,TRBV6-2/TRBV6-3,TRBJ2-3,TGTGCCAGCAGTTACTCCGCCTCCCGGGACCACACAGATACGCAGTATTTT,CASSYSASRDHTDTQYF
TRBD2,many,TRBV27,TRBJ2-2,TGTGCCAGCAGTCCCTACCCTAGCGGGGGGATTAACACCGGGGAGCTGTTTTTT,CASSPYPSGGINTGELFF
-,few,TRBV20-1,TRBJ1-5,TGCAGTGCTAGAGGTACAGCGAATCAGCCCCAGCATTTT,CSARGTANQPQHF
-,-,TRBV18,TRBJ1-4,TGTGCCAGCTCACCTCGAGCTTCAACTAATGAAAAACTGTTTTTT,CASSPRASTNEKLFF
TRBD1,few,TRBV2,TRBJ1-2,TGTGCCACCACCCCGGGACAGTATAGCGGCTACACCTTC,CATTPGQYSGYTF
-,-,TRBV10-3,TRBJ2-2,TGTGCCTCCAATGGGGGGACGAACACCGGGGAGCTGTTTTTT,CASNGGTNTGELFF
-,few,TRBV3-2,TRBJ2-4,TGTGCCAGCAGCCAAGGAGAAGGGGTCAAAAACATTCAGTACTTC,CASSQGEGVKNIQYF
TRBD1,-,TRBV4-2,TRBJ1-2,TGTGCCAGCAGCCAATCGGGGCGCAGGGGGGAAACTGGCTACACCTTC,CASSQSGRRGETGYTF
-,-,TRBV12-3/TRBV12-4,TRBJ2-1,TGTGCCAGCAGCCAACGAGGGGACGAGCAGTTCTTC,CASSQRGDEQFF
-,-,TRBV6-6,TRBJ2-2,TGTGCCAGCAGTTACTCGAAATCATCCGCGAACACCGGGGAGCTGTTTTTT,CASSYSKSSANTGELFF
-,few,TRBV20-1,TRBJ1-4,TGCAGTGCTAGAGATCCGACTAAGTCTAATGAAAAACTGTTTTTT,CSARDPTKSNEKLFF
TRBD2,few,TRBV12-3/TRBV12-4,TRBJ2-1,TGTGCCAGCAGTTACACTAGCGGGGGATGGGACAATGAGCAGTTCTTC,CASSYTSGGWDNEQFF
-,-,TRBV12-3/TRBV12-4,TRBJ1-5,TGTGCCAGCAGCACCCCGGGCGTCGGGGTTAATCAGCCCCAGCATTTT,CASSTPGVGVNQPQHF
-,-,TRBV7-9,TRBJ2-5,TGTGCCAGCAGCTTGAACAACAGGTACCTAGAGACCCAGTACTTC,CASSLNNRYLETQYF
-,-,TRBV11-2,TRBJ2-7,TGTGCCAGCAGCTTTCCACTAGCCTACGAGCAGTACTTC,CASSFPLAYEQYF
-,-,TRBV7-2,TRBJ1-1,TGTGCCAGCCTCCGGTCGGCAGCGAACACTGAAGCTTTCTTT,CASLRSAANTEAFF
-,-,TRBV30,TRBJ2-6,TGCGCACTGGAGGGCTCCGGGGCCAACGTCCTGACTTTC,CALEGSGANVLTF
-,many,TRBV10-3,TRBJ2-7,TGTGCCATCAGTGAGTCCGAGGGCGGCGAGCAGTACTTC,CAISESEGGEQYF
-,few,TRBV12-3/TRBV12-4,TRBJ1-2,TGTGCCAGCGGCATTTTAGGGAGGGACGTCCGTGGCTACACCTTC,CASGILGRDVRGYTF
-,-,TRBV6-2/TRBV6-3,TRBJ2-7,TGTGCCATAGGAACCTACGAGCAGTACTTC,CAIGTYEQYF
-,once,TRBV10-3,TRBJ2-3,TGTGCCATCAGTGAGCCGACCCGGGGGGCAGGGGATACGCAGTATTTT,CAISEPTRGAGDTQYF
TRBD1,-,TRBV2,TRBJ1-5,TGTGCCAGCAGTGTCCGGACAGGAGGTAATCAGCCCCAGCATTTT,CASSVRTGGNQPQHF
-,-,TRBV10-3,TRBJ1-2,TGTGCCATCAGTGAGACCCAGGGTCCCGAAGCTAACTATGGCTACACCTTC,CAISETQGPEANYGYTF
TRBD1,few,TRBV24-1,TRBJ2-2,TGTGCCACCAGTGACCCCGGACAGGGGATCGGGGAGCTGTTTTTT,CATSDPGQGIGELFF
-,-,TRBV7-2,TRBJ2-7,TGTGCCAGCAGTTCGGTGGGGGTAGGCTACGAGCAGTACTTC,CASSSVGVGYEQYF
-,many,TRBV7-9,TRBJ2-7,TGTGCCAGCAGCTCTCGAGGGTCTGGACGGGGGAGCTCCTACGAGCAGTACTTC,CASSSRGSGRGSSYEQYF
TRBD2,few,TRBV7-2,TRBJ2-3,TGTGCCAGCAGCCCGACTAGCGAGGGAGATACGCAGTATTTT,CASSPTSEGDTQYF
-,-,TRBV12-3/TRBV12-4,TRBJ2-3,TGTGCCAGCAGTTTCGCCACAGGGAGGGGACCAGATACGCAGTATTTT,CASSFATGRGPDTQYF
-,-,TRBV29-1,TRBJ1-4,TGCAGCGCCAGGGAGCTGAGTGAAAAACTGTTTTTT,CSARELSEKLFF
-,few,TRBV4-3,TRBJ2-5,TGCGCCAGCAGCCAAGATCGTCAAGAGACCCAGTACTTC,CASSQDRQETQYF
TRBD2,few,TRBV12-3/TRBV12-4,TRBJ2-5,TGTGCCAGCAGTTTAGCGGCGGGAGGGGAGACCCAGTACTTC,CASSLAAGGETQYF
-,-,TRBV28,TRBJ2-2,TGTGCCAGCAGTTTAATAATGGCCGGGGAGCTGTTTTTT,CASSLIMAGELFF
TRBD1,few,TRBV4-1,TRBJ1-6,TGCGCCAGCAGCCAAGAAGGGGGCAACCATTCACCCCTCCACTTT,CASSQEGGNHSPLHF
TRBD1,many,TRBV7-2,TRBJ1-1,TGTGCCAGCAGCTTAGGACAGGGGCAGATCACTGAAGCTTTCTTT,CASSLGQGQITEAFF
-,few,TRBV7-9,TRBJ1-3,TGTGCCAGCAGCTTCGAGGTCGGAAACACCATATATTTT,CASSFEVGNTIYF
TRBD2,many,TRBV24-1,TRBJ2-1,TGTGCCACCAGTGATGCCGGGACTAGCGGGGGGGCCTACAATGAGCAGTTCTTC,CATSDAGTSGGAYNEQFF
-,-,TRBV5-1,TRBJ1-2,TGCGCCAGCAGCTTGGCCGGGGCTTTTAGCGGGATCAATGTAGGCTACACCTTC,CASSLAGAFSGINVGYTF
TRBD1,many,TRBV7-2,TRBJ1-6,TGTGCCAGCAGCTCCGGGACAGGGCAACGACCCCTCCACTTT,CASSSGTGQRPLHF
-,few,TRBV7-2,TRBJ2-2,TGTGCCAGCAGCTTAGACGTCGCGAACACCGGGGAGCTGTTTTTT,CASSLDVANTGELFF
-,-,TRBV7-6,TRBJ2-2,TGTGCCAGCAGCGCAGCCCGCCAGGGCAACACCGGGGAGCTGTTTTTT,CASSAARQGNTGELFF
-,many,TRBV5-1,TRBJ2-2,TGCGCCAGCAGCTTGGCTAGCGCCGGAACCGGGGAGCTGTTTTTT,CASSLASAGTGELFF
-,-,TRBV6-5,TRBJ2-3,TGTGCCAGCGGAGCCCCACGGCGCGTGCAGTATTTT,CASGAPRRVQYF
TRBD1,few,TRBV20-1,TRBJ1-2,TGCAGTGCTAGAGGACAGGGCAGGGGAGGACACTATGGCTACACCTTC,CSARGQGRGGHYGYTF
-,-,TRBV29-1,TRBJ2-7,TGCAGCGTTGCAAGGTCTTCCTACGAGCAGTACTTC,CSVARSSYEQYF
TRBD2,-,TRBV20-1,TRBJ2-1,TGCAGTGCTAGAGATCCACTAGCGGGGGGCCGTCTCTCCTACAATGAGCAGTTCTTC,CSARDPLAGGRLSYNEQFF
-,-,TRBV4-1,TRBJ2-1,TGCGCCAGCAGCCAAGAGGGCAGGGGCCCCAATGAGCAGTTCTTC,CASSQEGRGPNEQFF